These 15 T cell receptor beta chains share one sample of origin, sequenced in a study of blood T cell repertoires in COVID-19. The method was immunoSEQ multiplex PCR; TCRdb's version includes in-frame clones alone and lacks a portion of them. The repertoire consists of 150,000 to 200,000 clones, with 88% occurring once and the leading ten covering around 9.5%. The sequenced material came from PBMCs or T cells enriched from blood (not recorded which). Every receptor here comes from a woman aged 18-29 years who had recovered from COVID-19.

The chain links TRBV7-9 to TRBJ1-4; 9 bases map to TRBD1. Germline CDR1 SEHNR, CDR2 FQNEAQ (reference sequence). The CDR3 covers 15 residues. Germline trimming cut 5 bases from V and 5 bases from J; bases unmatched to any gene: 6. Here the CDR3 reads CASSLTGTGNEKLFF. The DNA of the CDR3 is TGTGCCAGCAGCCTTACCGGGACAGGGAATGAAAAACTGTTTTTT.

The chain joins TRBV2 to TRBJ1-1; 7 bases map to TRBD1. Germline lookup yields CDR1 SNHLY and CDR2 FYNNEI. Trimming removed 6 bases from V and 4 bases from J; junction bases left unmatched: 5. This CDR3 is 13 amino acids long. CDR3 DNA sequence: TGTGCCAGCAGCCAAGGGGGCACCACTGAAGCTTTCTTT. It specifies CASSQGGTTEAFF.

The chain employs TRBV4-1 and TRBJ1-4, with TRBD1 matching 8 bases. CDR1 and CDR2 (germline): MGHRA, YSYEKL. CDR3 size: 18 residues. V was clipped by 3 bases and J by 3 bases; unmatched bases: 12. The CDR3 DNA reads as TGCGCCAGCAGCCAGCCACTTGCGGTCAGGGGGCCTAATGAAAAACTGTTTTTT. Amino acid sequence: CASSQPLAVRGPNEKLFF.

The J gene is TRBJ2-7, the V gene TRBV28, with D perhaps matching TRBD1 (6 bases). Trimming stripped 4 bases from V and 2 bases from J, with 15 bases between. Germline loops: CDR1 MDHEN, CDR2 SYDVKM. The CDR3 has 15 amino acids. CDR3 protein: CASSSAGTPAYEQYF. The CDR3 bases are TGTGCCAGCAGTTCCGCCGGGACACCTGCCTACGAGCAGTACTTC.

The chain recombines TRBV11-2 with TRBJ1-1, with D hard to call. Germline lookup yields CDR1 SGHAT and CDR2 FQNNGV. Trimming shortened V by 3 bases and J by 3 bases, and 8 bases separated the two germline ends. This CDR3 has 13 residues. CDR3 sequence: CASSLTRDTEAFF. CDR3 DNA sequence: TGTGCCAGCAGCTTGACGCGGGACACTGAAGCTTTCTTT.

The rearrangement links TRBV19 to TRBJ2-7; 10 nucleotides line up with TRBD2. The CDR3 spans 17 residues. The trim removed 5 bases at V and 3 bases at J, leaving 13 bases unmatched. CDR1 is LNHDA and CDR2 is SQIVND in the germline V gene (reference sequence). DNA for the CDR3: TGTGCCAGTAGTCCCGGGCCTCAGCGGGAGGGGGGCTACGAGCAGTACTTC. Protein product: CASSPGPQREGGYEQYF.

This clone appeared once. V and J are TRBV28 and TRBJ2-7; no definite D call. This CDR3 has 11 amino acids. V lost 4 bases and J 4 bases, leaving 5 bases between the germline ends. Germline lookup yields CDR1 MDHEN and CDR2 SYDVKM. The CDR3 sequence is CASSYSYEQYF. CDR3 coding DNA: TGTGCCAGCAGTTATAGTTACGAGCAGTACTTC.

Details on this clone: At the DNA level, this CDR3 is encoded by other sequences in the same sample as well. The rearrangement joins TRBV7-3 to TRBJ1-1, with D unclear. The CDR3 consists of 13 residues. The germline gives CDR1 SGHTA, CDR2 FQGTGA. V dropped 4 bases and J dropped 0 bases, with 6 bases sitting between them. CDR3 protein: CASSSQVNTEAFF. The DNA for the CDR3 is TGTGCCAGCAGCTCCCAGGTGAACACTGAAGCTTTCTTT.

The chain joins TRBV3-1 (or the pseudogene TRBV3-2) to TRBJ1-1; D may be TRBD1 (5 bases). Germline CDR1 and CDR2: LGHDT and YNNKEL (reference sequence). V lost 8 bases and J lost 4, with 8 bases in between. The CDR3 contains 11 residues. CDR3: CASHGGTEAFF. In DNA, the CDR3 is TGTGCCAGCCACGGGGGCACTGAAGCTTTCTTT.

This chain links TRBV5-6 with TRBJ1-1, with D possibly TRBD1 on 6 matching bases. The germline V gene encodes CDR1 SGHDT and CDR2 YYEEEE. There are 11 residues in the CDR3. Trimming pared 0 bases from V and 10 bases from J, leaving 7 bases between. The CDR3 here is CASSLGGGAFF. DNA for the CDR3: TGTGCCAGCAGCTTGGGAGGGGGAGCTTTCTTT.

The V and J genes are TRBV7-9 and TRBJ1-5; TRBD1 aligns across 10 bases. This CDR3 is built from 16 residues. V shed 1 base and J 2 bases; nucleotides not matched to a gene: 2. The germline V gene has CDR1 SEHNR and CDR2 FQNEAQ (reference sequence). The CDR3 coding sequence is TGTGCCAGCAGCTTAGGGACAGGGGGGGGCAATCAGCCCCAGCATTTT. Residues: CASSLGTGGGNQPQHF. Based on the CDR3 plus reference TRBV7-9 and TRBJ1-5, the full variable domain is DTGVSQNPRHKITKRGQNVTFRCDPISEHNRLYWYRQTLGQGPEFLTYFQNEAQLEKSRLLSDRFSAERPKGSFSTLEIQRTEQGDSAMYLCASSLGTGGGNQPQHFGDGTRLSIL.

This chain joins TRBV5-4 and TRBJ2-7; 7 nucleotides line up with TRBD2. The CDR3 extends over 15 amino acids. Germline-derived CDR1 and CDR2 are SGHNT and YYREEE (reference sequence). Trimming at V came to 4 bases and at J to 3 bases, leaving 10 bases not matched to a gene. CDR3 in amino acids: CASSPTAGVVYEQYF. In DNA, the CDR3 is TGTGCCAGCAGCCCCACCGCGGGGGTTGTCTACGAGCAGTACTTC.

The rearrangement uses TRBV3-1 (or the pseudogene TRBV3-2) and TRBJ1-3; D call uncertain. The CDR3 has 12 residues. V was cut by 8 bases and J by 6 bases, with 11 bases left in between. Germline CDR1 reads LGHDT; CDR2 reads YNNKEL (reference sequence). CDR3 in DNA: TGTGCCAGCGGGCTTCTTGAAAACACCATATATTTT. It is translated as CASGLLENTIYF.

The V gene is TRBV5-1, the J gene TRBJ1-3; no clear D. The length of the CDR3 is 14 residues. Looked up from germline, CDR1 is SGHRS and CDR2 is YFSETQ. Trimming stripped 0 bases from V and 4 bases from J, with 8 bases between. The CDR3 DNA reads TGCGCCAGCAGCTTGGGGCCTGAAGGAAACACCATATATTTT. Translating it yields CASSLGPEGNTIYF.

This chain uses TRBV6-2 or TRBV6-3 with TRBJ2-3; D perhaps matches TRBD1 (6 bases). CDR1 and CDR2 from the germline V gene are MNHEY and SVGEGT. CDR3 length equals 15 residues. Trimming took off 2 bases at V and 4 bases at J, with 13 bases between the two ends. The CDR3: CASSYLGRGADTQYF. CDR3 DNA sequence: TGTGCCAGCAGTTACCTGGGCAGGGGTGCAGATACGCAGTATTTT.